The 30 T cell receptor beta chains listed next were all sequenced from one sample in a study of shared clonotypes between healthy human individuals. TCRdb's table, derived via immunoSEQ multiplex PCR, lists solely in-frame clones and lacks some. The sample includes approximately 1.1 million clones, roughly 74% of them seen just once. The sequenced sample consisted of memory CD4+ T cells from PBMCs. Subset given: CD45RA-negative fraction. Every receptor here comes from a man between 18 and 29 years old in good health. Some clones in this sample may be carry-over from other donors' samples.

This rearrangement joins TRBV27 to TRBJ2-1; TRBD1 matches 9 bases. This CDR3 contains 12 residues. Germline loops: CDR1 MNHEY, CDR2 SMNVEV (reference sequence). J was trimmed by 15 bases and V by 5 bases; bases with no gene match: 8. CDR3 DNA: TGTGCCAGCAGTCCGGACAGGGGATTATGGTTCTTC. The encoded protein is CASSPDRGLWFF.

V and J are TRBV23-1 and TRBJ2-6; a weak D match, TRBD1 (7 bases). TRBV23-1 is noted as an ORF with a role that remains uncertain. V gave up 2 bases and J gave up 0 bases, with 14 bases separating them. The CDR3 has 18 amino acids. CDR3 bases: TGCGCCAGCAGTCAAAGGGCGGGACAGTGCTCTGGGGCCAACGTCCTGACTTTC. This sequence encodes CASSQRAGQCSGANVLTF.

CDR3 loop: CASSPRGYNEQFF. CDR3 nucleotides: TGTGCCAGCAGCCCCAGGGGGTACAATGAGCAGTTCTTC. V is TRBV11-2 and J is TRBJ2-1; 7 bases align to TRBD1. The CDR3 runs 13 residues. Losses at the gene ends were 5 bases for V and 4 bases for J; bases not matched to a gene: 2. Germline V gives CDR1 SGHAT, CDR2 FQNNGV.

A single count supports this clone. A read error may produce the germline difference seen at one junction end. This chain joins TRBV28 and TRBJ1-3; D ambiguous. Per germline, CDR1 MDHEN and CDR2 SYDVKM. The CDR3 runs to 13 residues. This CDR3 reads CASSPRLGTTIYF. CDR3 sequence (DNA): TGTGCCAGCAGTCCTCGCCTTGGAACCACCATATATTTT. Based on the CDR3 plus reference TRBV28 and TRBJ1-3, the full variable domain is DVKVTQSSRYLVKRTGEKVFLECVQDMDHENMFWYRQDPGLGLRLIYFSYDVKMKEKGDIPEGYSVSREKKERFSLILESASTNQTSMYLCASSPRLGTTIYFGEGSWLTVV.

This chain joins TRBV5-1 and TRBJ2-3; D not certain. This CDR3 contains 14 residues. V dropped 7 bases and J dropped 2 bases, with 14 bases sitting between them. Germline V gives CDR1 SGHRS, CDR2 YFSETQ. DNA of the CDR3: TGCGCCAGCCGGGCCCTTACGTACACAGATACGCAGTATTTT. Encoded protein: CASRALTYTDTQYF.

V gene TRBV20-1 combines with J gene TRBJ2-7; D gene ambiguous. This CDR3 is built from 10 residues. The germline V gene has CDR1 DFQATT and CDR2 SNEGSKA (reference sequence). Deletions cut 3 bases from V and 5 bases from J, with 5 bases between. In nucleotides, the CDR3 is TGCAGTGCTAGTTCCCACGAGCAGTACTTC. Amino acids: CSASSHEQYF.

The chain uses TRBV10-1 and TRBJ2-7; D gene ambiguous. This CDR3 is 14 amino acids long. V lost 4 bases to trimming and J lost 0 bases, with 10 bases between them. Germline V gene data show CDR1 as WNHNN and CDR2 as SYGVQD (reference sequence). DNA of the CDR3: TGCGCCAGCAGTGTCCGACTCCTCTCCTACGAGCAGTACTTC. It encodes CASSVRLLSYEQYF.

The chain is built from TRBV5-1 and TRBJ2-3, with D tentatively TRBD1 (5 bases). CDR3 length: 14 residues. V shed 0 bases and J shed 6 bases, with 11 bases lying between them. The V gene's germline CDR1 is SGHRS and CDR2 YFSETQ. The CDR3 DNA follows: TGCGCCAGCAGCTTGGCAGGGTTTGGGGATACGCAGTATTTT. Encoded protein: CASSLAGFGDTQYF. The entire variable domain, with the rest obtained from reference TRBV5-1 and TRBJ2-3, is as follows: KAGVTQTPRYLIKTRGQQVTLSCSPISGHRSVSWYQQTPGQGLQFLFEYFSETQRNKGNFPGRFSGRQFSNSRSEMNVSTLELGDSALYLCASSLAGFGDTQYFGPGTRLTVL.

In its sample, this clone was seen once. V usage is TRBV18 and J usage is TRBJ1-4, with D unclear. The V end lost 3 bases, the J end lost 4 bases, and 12 bases lay between the germline ends. Germline CDR1 KGHSH, CDR2 LQKENI. The CDR3 consists of 15 residues. CDR3 region: CASSPSQAGNEKLFF. The CDR3, as DNA: TGTGCCAGCTCACCTAGTCAAGCGGGTAATGAAAAACTGTTTTTT.

This clone came up once. A junction end diverges from the germline sequence, so it may reflect a read error. The chain employs TRBV29-1 and TRBJ1-1; the match to TRBD1 covers 8 bases. The CDR3 loop spans 15 amino acids. Germline CDR1 SQVTM, CDR2 ANQGSEA. The CDR3 protein is CSVQEVDRGWTEAFF. The CDR3 DNA reads as TGCAGCGTTCAAGAAGTAGACAGGGGATGGACTGAAGCTTTCTTT.

Turning to this clone: This may come from a read error, since a much larger clone is one base off. The chain couples TRBV6-1 to TRBJ2-2; no reliable D call. The CDR3 sequence is 11 residues long. Germline V lookup: CDR1 MNHNS, CDR2 SASEGT. The germline V and J ends were trimmed by 6 bases and 5 bases, with 4 bases remaining between them. The CDR3 DNA follows: TGTGCCAGCAGCGATACCGGGGAGCTGTTTTTT. Residues: CASSDTGELFF.

The V call is TRBV9, the J call TRBJ2-5; 10 bases are a match to TRBD2. The trim removed 3 bases at V and 0 bases at J, leaving 5 bases unmatched. CDR1 SGDLS and CDR2 YYNGEE come from the germline V gene. The CDR3 has 16 amino acids. The CDR3 loop is CASSAHLAGDQETQYF. CDR3 in DNA: TGTGCCAGCAGCGCACACCTAGCGGGAGACCAAGAGACCCAGTACTTC.

This chain joins TRBV19 and TRBJ1-2, with 9 positions matching TRBD1. The CDR3 is made up of 15 amino acids. The ends lost 4 bases at V and 0 bases at J; junction bases unmatched: 3. CDR1 and CDR2 (germline): LNHDA, SQIVND (reference sequence). The DNA of the CDR3 is TGTGCCAGTAGTAATGACAGGGGGTCTAACTATGGCTACACCTTC. Amino acid sequence: CASSNDRGSNYGYTF.

The V call is TRBV5-4, the J call TRBJ2-3, with 9 bases lining up with TRBD1. In germline, CDR1 is SGHNT, CDR2 YYREEE (reference sequence). This CDR3 is 15 amino acids long. Germline trimming cut 3 bases from V and 4 bases from J; bases unmatched to any gene: 6. Here the CDR3 reads CASSWGQGFADTQYF. CDR3 nucleotide sequence: TGTGCCAGCAGCTGGGGACAGGGTTTCGCAGATACGCAGTATTTT.

The chain has TRBV27 and TRBJ2-1; the D gene is possibly TRBD2 (5 bases). V gave up 2 bases and J gave up 9 bases, with 20 bases separating them. The CDR3 extends over 16 amino acids. Germline lookup yields CDR1 MNHEY and CDR2 SMNVEV (reference sequence). The CDR3 reads CASSLEGTPGLGEQFF. For the CDR3, the DNA is TGTGCCAGCAGTTTAGAGGGAACCCCTGGGTTGGGTGAGCAGTTCTTC.

The V gene is TRBV29-1, the J gene TRBJ2-7, with a tentative D call TRBD2 (6 bases). Trimming cost V 4 bases and J 2 bases, with 9 bases left between them. In germline, CDR1 is SQVTM, CDR2 ANQGSEA. The CDR3 loop spans 12 amino acids. CDR3 protein: CSVGGGAYEQYF. In nucleotides, the CDR3 is TGCAGCGTTGGGGGCGGGGCCTACGAGCAGTACTTC.

V and J are TRBV5-1 and TRBJ1-4; 9 nucleotides agree with TRBD1. V dropped 4 bases and J dropped 4; count of bases not matched to a gene: 5. The CDR3 covers 15 residues. The germline gives CDR1 SGHRS, CDR2 YFSETQ. The DNA of the CDR3 is TGCGCCAGCAGCCCGGGGACAGGGCTTAATGAAAAACTGTTTTTT. It translates to CASSPGTGLNEKLFF.

The gene calls are TRBV29-1 and TRBJ2-5; 7 nucleotides agree with TRBD2. The CDR3 is 15 amino acids. Trimming at V came to 3 bases and at J to 2 bases, leaving 9 bases not matched to a gene. Germline V gene lookup returns CDR1 SQVTM and CDR2 ANQGSEA. The chain's CDR3 is CSVDAGAGRQETQYF. CDR3 sequence (DNA): TGCAGCGTTGACGCGGGAGCAGGTCGTCAAGAGACCCAGTACTTC.

V usage is TRBV2 and J usage is TRBJ2-5, with 8 bases fitting TRBD1. The J call may not be correct, given that the DNA end is closer to TRBJ2-7. The length of the CDR3 is 12 residues. The germline V gene has CDR1 SNHLY and CDR2 FYNNEI. The CDR3 loop is CASRTTGDEQYF. The CDR3 DNA follows: TGTGCCAGCAGAACGACAGGGGACGAGCAGTACTTC.

J is TRBJ1-2 and V is TRBV9; 8 bases match TRBD1. V dropped 3 bases and J dropped 6; count of bases not matched to a gene: 10. The germline V gene encodes CDR1 SGDLS and CDR2 YYNGEE. The CDR3 is made up of 15 amino acids. CDR3 sequence reads: CASSATGAGSDGYTF. DNA for the CDR3: TGTGCCAGCAGCGCGACAGGGGCGGGCTCCGATGGCTACACCTTC. Drawing the rest from reference TRBV9 and TRBJ1-2, the complete variable domain is DSGVTQTPKHLITATGQRVTLRCSPRSGDLSVYWYQQSLDQGLQFLIQYYNGEERAKGNILERFSAQQFPDLHSELNLSSLELGDSALYFCASSATGAGSDGYTFGSGTRLTVV.

This chain joins TRBV5-6 and TRBJ2-6, with D maybe TRBD2 (5 bases). The CDR3 has 17 residues. V lost 1 base to trimming and J lost 2 bases, with 13 bases between them. Germline CDR1 reads SGHDT; CDR2 reads YYEEEE. The CDR3 DNA is TGTGCCAGCAGCTTGTCGGGGTTTATTACTGGGGCCAACGTCCTGACTTTC. Its protein is CASSLSGFITGANVLTF.

V gene TRBV6-1 combines with J gene TRBJ2-1; TRBD1 matches at 7 bases. This CDR3 is 14 amino acids long. The V segment lost 6 bases and the J segment 5 bases; nucleotides outside the gene matches: 7. Germline-derived CDR1 and CDR2 are MNHNS and SASEGT. The CDR3 sequence is CASRKGATDNEQFF. CDR3 sequence (DNA): TGTGCCAGCAGGAAGGGGGCGACAGACAATGAGCAGTTCTTC.

This chain uses TRBV13 with TRBJ2-5; D perhaps matches TRBD1 (5 bases). Germline lookup yields CDR1 PRHDT and CDR2 FYEKMQ (reference sequence). There are 13 residues in the CDR3. With 4 bases removed from V and 2 bases from J, the gap between germline ends came to 8 bases. In DNA, the CDR3 is TGTGCCAGCAGCTATGACAGACAAGAGACCCAGTACTTC. Residues: CASSYDRQETQYF.

Written as DNA, the CDR3 is TGTGCCAGCAGTTTTAGCGGGAGAAACACAGATACGCAGTATTTT. Translation: CASSFSGRNTDTQYF. The chain employs TRBV5-4 and TRBJ2-3; TRBD2 matches at 9 bases. Germline CDR1 reads SGHNT; CDR2 reads YYREEE (reference sequence). J lost 2 bases, V lost 5 bases, and 6 bases had no gene match. The CDR3 runs 15 residues. The full variable domain, rest sourced from reference TRBV5-4 and TRBJ2-3, is ETGVTQSPTHLIKTRGQQVTLRCSSQSGHNTVSWYQQALGQGPQFIFQYYREEENGRGNFPPRFSGLQFPNYSSELNVNALELDDSALYLCASSFSGRNTDTQYFGPGTRLTVL.

V and J are TRBV5-6 and TRBJ2-3, with D possibly TRBD1 on 6 matching bases. The ends were cut back, 0 bases at V and 1 base at J, with 6 bases in the middle. Germline loops: CDR1 SGHDT, CDR2 YYEEEE. This CDR3 has 14 amino acids. CDR3 nucleotides: TGTGCCAGCAGCTTGGCAGGGGGCACAGATACGCAGTATTTT. As protein: CASSLAGGTDTQYF.

The J gene is TRBJ2-7, the V gene TRBV23-1; no reliable D call. TRBV23-1 is placed among ORFs of uncertain function. The CDR3 loop spans 13 amino acids. Between the trimmed V and J ends, which lost 2 bases and 0 bases, there was a span of 5 bases. The CDR3 sequence is CASSQRSSYEQYF. CDR3 nucleotide sequence: TGCGCCAGCAGTCAAAGGAGCTCCTACGAGCAGTACTTC.

This sequence joins TRBV6-1 and TRBJ2-4; D is perhaps TRBD2 (5 bases). Looked up from germline, CDR1 is MNHNS and CDR2 is SASEGT. CDR3 length: 19 amino acids. V gave up 4 bases and J gave up 4 bases, with 26 bases separating them. CDR3 DNA: TGTGCCAGCAGTGCCCAGTCCGCGGGCCTGTTAGTCTTGAAAAACATTCAGTACTTC. It yields the protein CASSAQSAGLLVLKNIQYF.

V gene TRBV2 combines with J gene TRBJ2-3; 7 bases are shared with TRBD1. CDR3 size: 14 residues. The ends lost 6 bases at V and 2 bases at J; junction bases unmatched: 5. Germline lookup yields CDR1 SNHLY and CDR2 FYNNEI. The CDR3 sequence is CASSWDRSTDTQYF. The CDR3 DNA follows: TGTGCCAGCAGCTGGGACAGATCCACAGATACGCAGTATTTT.

This clone showed up just once. V gene TRBV7-8 combines with J gene TRBJ2-7; the match to TRBD1 covers 9 bases. V lost 3 bases to trimming and J lost 4 bases; unmatched junction nucleotides: 10. This CDR3 comprises 16 residues. Germline CDR1 is SGHVS and CDR2 is FQNEAQ. The CDR3 DNA reads TGTGCCAGCAGCTTTGCCGGGGGACAGGGTTCGTACGAGCAGTACTTC. This gives the protein CASSFAGGQGSYEQYF.

The V and J genes are TRBV7-3 and TRBJ2-2; D unclear. The V end was cut by 5 bases, the J end by 7 bases, with 17 bases between. In germline, CDR1 is SGHTA, CDR2 FQGTGA. This CDR3 has 15 amino acids. CDR3 loop: CASSSSGLSYGELFF. CDR3 bases: TGTGCCAGCAGCAGCTCCGGGCTGTCCTACGGGGAGCTGTTTTTT.